Shown below are 20 T cell receptor beta chains from a single sample sequenced in a study of T-cell memory formation after mild COVID-19. A single record per CDR3 protein comes from TCRdb applying MiXCR to the 5' RACE reads. Seen here are around 200,000 distinct CDR3 sequences, 16% observed once, and the top ten hold around 2%. The sample taken for sequencing was PBMCs or a T cell subset sorted from them (not recorded which). The receptors originated from an adult woman who had mild COVID-19 (a few samples of this study predate the infection). Cell type and time point are not known.

The chain is built from TRBV20-1 and TRBJ2-2; D uncertain. This CDR3 has 15 amino acids. Germline V lookup: CDR1 DFQATT, CDR2 SNEGSKA (reference sequence). The V gene lost 0 bases and the J gene lost 1 base, with 9 bases spanning the gap. CDR3 sequence: CSARDGELNTGELFF. Written as DNA, the CDR3 is TGCAGTGCTAGAGATGGAGAACTGAACACCGGGGAGCTGTTTTTT.

This clonotype has ten or more counts. The rearrangement joins TRBV2 to TRBJ2-1; D tentatively reads TRBD1 or TRBD2 (6 bases each). The CDR3 is made up of 12 amino acids. V was pared by 5 bases and J by 8 bases, with 10 bases between. Germline V CDR1 and CDR2: SNHLY, FYNNEI. In DNA, the CDR3 is TGTGCCAGCAGTTTAGGGGGGTATGAGCAGTTCTTC. This translates into CASSLGGYEQFF.

There are a few counts of this clonotype. The rearrangement links TRBV6-1 to TRBJ2-5; tentatively, D is TRBD1 or TRBD2 (5 bases each). CDR1 and CDR2 (germline): MNHNS, SASEGT. The V end lost 4 bases, the J end lost 0 bases, and 9 bases lay between the germline ends. This CDR3 contains 14 residues. The CDR3 coding sequence is TGTGCCAGCAGTGTTGGGGGACACCAAGAGACCCAGTACTTC. Translation gives CASSVGGHQETQYF.

There are many counts of this clonotype. This chain links TRBV20-1 with TRBJ1-1; a weak D match, TRBD1 (5 bases). The length of the CDR3 is 13 residues. Germline V gene sequence: CDR1 DFQATT, CDR2 SNEGSKA (reference sequence). V was cut by 1 base and J by 0 bases, with 6 bases left in between. The CDR3 DNA sequence: TGCAGTGCTAGAGGGGGGTTGAACACTGAAGCTTTCTTT. Translated: CSARGGLNTEAFF.

This clonotype was observed a handful of times. The gene calls are TRBV30 and TRBJ2-3, with TRBD1 matching 8 bases. The CDR3 is made up of 11 amino acids. Germline assignment: CDR1 GTSNPN and CDR2 SVGIG (reference sequence). J was trimmed by 12 bases and V by 0 bases; bases with no gene match: 2. The CDR3 bases are TGTGCCTGGAGTGTACAGGGGGGTCAGTATTTT. Translation: CAWSVQGGQYF.

A few counts support this clonotype. The rearrangement links TRBV6-6 to TRBJ1-2; D perhaps matches TRBD1 (5 bases). Germline CDR1 MNHNY, CDR2 SVGAGI (reference sequence). V shed 5 bases and J shed 3 bases, with 10 bases lying between them. The CDR3 contains 13 residues. This CDR3 is CASSPSGDYGYTF. In DNA, the CDR3 is TGTGCCAGCAGTCCGTCGGGGGACTATGGCTACACCTTC.

This clonotype was seen only a few times. The chain uses TRBV11-2 and TRBJ1-3, with D perhaps TRBD1 (6 bases). This CDR3 is 16 amino acids long. V was shortened by 5 bases and J by 2 bases, with 16 bases between the two germline ends. Germline V CDR1 and CDR2: SGHAT, FQNNGV. This CDR3 reads CASSLLQGGTGNTIYF. The CDR3 region has the DNA TGTGCCAGCAGCCTCTTACAGGGAGGAACTGGAAACACCATATATTTT. Complete variable domain (other parts from reference TRBV11-2 and TRBJ1-3): EAGVAQSPRYKIIEKRQSVAFWCNPISGHATLYWYQQILGQGPKLLIQFQNNGVVDDSQLPKDRFSAERLKGVDSTLKIQPAKLEDSAVYLCASSLLQGGTGNTIYFGEGSWLTVV.

The chain carries TRBV24-1 and TRBJ2-1, with a weak D call TRBD2 (5 bases). Deletions cut 1 base from V and 13 bases from J, with 13 bases between. From germline, CDR1 is KGHDR and CDR2 SFDVKD. This CDR3 region has 13 residues. The CDR3 DNA follows: TGTGCCACCAGTGATTTTAACGGGAAGTACCAGTTCTTC. It translates to CATSDFNGKYQFF.

The gene calls are TRBV29-1 and TRBJ1-1; D remains ambiguous. This CDR3 has 11 residues. The V end lost 2 bases, the J end lost 4 bases, and 5 bases lay between the germline ends. Per the germline V gene, CDR1 is SQVTM and CDR2 is ANQGSEA. This chain's CDR3 is CSVESGTEAFF. CDR3 sequence (DNA): TGCAGCGTTGAATCCGGCACTGAAGCTTTCTTT.

The chain is built from TRBV11-2 and TRBJ1-1; D not certain. Trimming shortened V by 1 base and J by 7 bases, and 10 bases separated the two germline ends. The CDR3 consists of 13 residues. Germline CDR1 is SGHAT and CDR2 is FQNNGV. CDR3 amino acids: CASSLVKKGEAFF. The CDR3 DNA reads TGTGCCAGCAGCTTAGTCAAAAAAGGTGAAGCTTTCTTT.

This clonotype was counted only a few times. The chain carries TRBV18 and TRBJ2-1; D may be TRBD1 or TRBD2 (5 bases each). V shed 3 bases and J shed 12 bases, with 12 bases lying between them. The V gene's germline CDR1 is KGHSH and CDR2 LQKENI. This CDR3 is 12 amino acids long. The CDR3 DNA is TGTGCCAGCTCACCCGGGACGGATGGGCAGTTCTTC. Its protein product is CASSPGTDGQFF.

The J gene is TRBJ2-2, the V gene TRBV7-2; tentatively, D is TRBD1 (7 bases). CDR1 and CDR2 from the germline V gene are SGHTA and FQGNSA. V gave up 4 bases and J gave up 5 bases, with 11 bases separating them. This CDR3 spans 14 amino acids. CDR3 sequence reads: CASSSQGGTGELFF. Here the CDR3 DNA reads TGTGCCAGCAGCTCGCAGGGGGGAACCGGGGAGCTGTTTTTT.

This clonotype was found a few times. The chain uses TRBV7-9 and TRBJ1-2, with a possible D match to TRBD1 (6 bases). V shed 3 bases and J shed 7 bases, with 12 bases lying between them. This CDR3 region has 13 residues. Germline V lookup: CDR1 SEHNR, CDR2 FQNEAQ (reference sequence). CDR3 nucleotides: TGTGCCAGCAGCTTCGGAAACAGGGCTGGCTACACCTTC. This codes for CASSFGNRAGYTF.

The chain recombines TRBV6-6 with TRBJ2-7; TRBD1 aligns across 7 bases. V gave up 5 bases and J gave up 4 bases; unmatched junction bases: 11. Germline assignment: CDR1 MNHNY and CDR2 SVGAGI (reference sequence). The CDR3 sequence is 15 residues long. CDR3 in DNA: TGTGCCAGCAGTGTAACTCCGGGACAGCTTTACGAGCAGTACTTC. Translation: CASSVTPGQLYEQYF.

This clonotype was picked up a small number of times. This sequence joins TRBV20-1 and TRBJ2-1; 12 positions agree with TRBD2. The J segment lost 7 bases and the V segment lost 5 bases, leaving 6 bases of the junction unmatched. CDR3 length: 14 amino acids. Germline loops: CDR1 DFQATT, CDR2 SNEGSKA (reference sequence). The DNA for the CDR3 is TGCAGTGCTCAGACTAGCGGGAGAAGAAATGAGCAGTTCTTC. This gives the protein CSAQTSGRRNEQFF.

This clonotype came up many times. The chain recombines TRBV16 with TRBJ2-1; tentative D call: TRBD1 (6 bases). CDR1 is KGHSY, CDR2 FQNENV, per germline. The CDR3 has 15 amino acids. Trimming took off 2 bases at V and 0 bases at J, with 8 bases between the two ends. CDR3 region: CASSQTGSSYNEQFF. In DNA, the CDR3 is TGTGCCAGCAGCCAAACAGGGAGCTCCTACAATGAGCAGTTCTTC. The variable domain in full, completed from reference TRBV16 and TRBJ2-1, reads GEEVAQTPKHLVRGEGQKAKLYCAPIKGHSYVFWYQQVLKNEFKFLISFQNENVFDETGMPKERFSAKCLPNSPCSLEIQATKLEDSAVYFCASSQTGSSYNEQFFGPGTRLTVL.

The chain links TRBV7-9 to TRBJ2-7; D call uncertain. Germline CDR1 reads SEHNR; CDR2 reads FQNEAQ (reference sequence). Trimming removed 5 bases at V and 7 bases at J, with 21 bases between. The CDR3 is made up of 15 amino acids. Here the CDR3 reads CASSLGPAWAQEQYF. The CDR3 nucleotides are TGTGCCAGCAGCCTAGGACCAGCGTGGGCTCAAGAGCAGTACTTC.

This chain links TRBV24-1 with TRBJ2-1; 11 positions match TRBD2. Germline CDR1 KGHDR, CDR2 SFDVKD. The CDR3 loop spans 16 amino acids. Trimming took 5 bases from V and 8 from J; bases not matched to a gene: 10. CDR3 in amino acids: CATSATSGKGVDEQFF. CDR3 in DNA: TGTGCCACCAGTGCGACTAGCGGGAAAGGTGTAGATGAGCAGTTCTTC.

The chain carries TRBV12-3 or TRBV12-4 and TRBJ1-4; D remains unclear. Trimming pared 6 bases from V and 6 bases from J, leaving 14 bases between. CDR3 size: 14 residues. The DNA of the CDR3 is TGTGCCAGCAGACACAGACCCGGCGATGAAAAACTGTTTTTT. Translated: CASRHRPGDEKLFF.

This clonotype occurred a few times. The rearrangement uses TRBV12-3 or TRBV12-4 and TRBJ1-6, with D hard to call. CDR3 size: 16 residues. Trimming took 1 base from V and 5 from J, leaving 12 bases between them. The CDR3 nucleotides are TGTGCCAGCAGTTTAGGGGTCCTGGGTAATAATTCACCCCTCCACTTT. Its protein is CASSLGVLGNNSPLHF.